The source of this T cell receptor beta chain is a study of blood T cell repertoires in COVID-19. Study details: The cDNA or gDNA used as material had been derived from T cells, B-cell-depleted T cells, or PBMCs.

In the original analysis: It was from reference gene primer amplification that nucleated cell counts were estimated. This table comes from immunoSEQ multiplex PCR, and its TCRdb copy is limited to in-frame clones, with some not included. V, J and clone size derive from that table, while D and trimming were established from the DNA sequence. The repertoire holds approximately 280,000 clones, with roughly four fifths as singletons. CDR1 is MDHEN, CDR2 SYDVKM, per germline. The CDR3 is made up of 12 amino acids. V was clipped by 10 bases and J by 15 bases, with 22 bases between them. Everyone who took part was 18 to 89 years old, and they came from roughly 25 US areas.

The sequencing sample was made of PBMCs or T cells enriched from blood (not recorded which). The TCR comes from a man in his forties or fifties who had been exposed to COVID-19. The gene calls are TRBV28 and TRBJ2-4; no clear D. This CDR3 reads CATATQTTPPYF. The DNA of the CDR3 is TGTGCCACTGCGACCCAGACAACCCCCCCGTACTTC.